These T cell receptor beta chains were read from a single sample in a study of T-cell reconstitution after alpha-beta-depleted transplantation in children. TCRdb processed the PCR reads anew with MiXCR; each CDR3 protein has one entry. Among under 60,000 distinct CDR3 sequences, under 6% were seen once, and the ten largest hold roughly 30%. The sample here was PBMCs, mostly from graft donor cells, taken 60 days after TCRalphabeta/CD19-depleted stem cell transplant. These TCRs come from a female patient between 2 and 15 years old who had a stem cell transplant for aplastic anemia, so the T cells may come from the graft donor. Both conserved end residues are part of each CDR3. D genes are given only for firm matches. A row's size may be missing; if present it is once, few, many or a size class.

v_gene	j_gene	abundance	d_gene	CDR3aa	CDR3nt
TRBV10-2	TRBJ2-7	few	TRBD2	CASSVLGGGYEQYF	TGCGCCAGCAGTGTACTAGGCGGGGGCTACGAGCAGTACTTC
TRBV27	TRBJ2-7	.	.	CASRGPGTTYEQYF	TGTGCCAGCAGGGGACCGGGAACTACCTACGAGCAGTACTTC
TRBV29-1	TRBJ1-3	many	.	CSVADRTGNTIYF	TGCAGCGTTGCTGACAGAACTGGAAACACCATATATTTT
TRBV15	TRBJ2-7	many	TRBD1	CATSGGGSGTGGYEQYF	TGTGCCACCAGCGGTGGGGGCTCCGGGACAGGGGGCTACGAGCAGTACTTC
TRBV11-2	TRBJ2-2	many	.	CASSVQGGAGELFF	TGTGCCAGCAGCGTACAAGGGGGTGCCGGGGAGCTGTTTTTT
TRBV5-1	TRBJ1-1	many	.	CASSLDVGTEAFF	TGCGCCAGCAGCTTGGATGTGGGAACTGAAGCTTTCTTT
TRBV7-2	TRBJ2-1	many	.	CASSRTQGHYNEQFF	TGTGCCAGCAGCAGAACCCAGGGGCACTACAATGAGCAGTTCTTC
TRBV19	TRBJ2-2	few	TRBD1	CASKGTGDTGELFF	TGTGCCAGTAAAGGGACAGGGGACACCGGGGAGCTGTTTTTT
TRBV5-1	TRBJ2-1	many	TRBD1	CASSLQGQLNEQFF	TGCGCCAGCAGCTTGCAGGGACAGCTCAATGAGCAGTTCTTC
TRBV15	TRBJ2-3	many	.	CATSRKSTDTQYF	TGTGCCACCAGCAGAAAGTCCACAGATACGCAGTATTTT
TRBV2	TRBJ2-5	many	.	CASSRGSTETQYF	TGTGCCAGCAGCAGGGGTTCTACAGAGACCCAGTACTTC
TRBV11-2	TRBJ2-1	.	TRBD2	CASSLDSGRAQDEQFF	TGTGCCAGCAGCTTGGATAGCGGGAGGGCTCAGGATGAGCAGTTCTTC
TRBV6-6	TRBJ2-7	many	TRBD1	CASSSGQGYEQYF	TGTGCCAGCAGTTCGGGACAGGGCTACGAGCAGTACTTC
TRBV20-1	TRBJ2-5	many	.	CSARGKETQYF	TGCAGTGCTAGAGGGAAAGAGACCCAGTACTTC
TRBV3-1	TRBJ1-1	many	.	CASSDQVVGAFF	TGTGCCAGCAGCGACCAGGTCGTGGGGGCTTTCTTT
TRBV5-8	TRBJ1-5	many	.	CASSLFAQPQHF	TGTGCCAGCAGCTTGTTCGCACAGCCCCAGCATTTT
TRBV28	TRBJ1-2	many	.	CASSFRLSYGYTF	TGTGCCAGCAGTTTTCGCCTTTCCTATGGCTACACCTTC
TRBV18	TRBJ1-5	.	.	CASSPSQGSNQPQHF	TGTGCCAGCTCACCATCACAGGGCAGCAATCAGCCCCAGCATTTT
TRBV6-4	TRBJ2-1	many	.	CASSDSIRGSYNEQFF	TGTGCCAGCAGTGACTCGATACGGGGGTCCTACAATGAGCAGTTCTTC
TRBV3-1	TRBJ2-7	.	TRBD2	CASSPPGGLVGYDQYF	TGTGCCAGCAGCCCGCCTGGAGGACTAGTAGGTTACGATCAGTACTTC
TRBV28	TRBJ1-5	few	.	CASSGQIDRRNQPQHF	TGTGCCAGCAGTGGACAAATAGACAGGCGCAATCAGCCCCAGCATTTT
TRBV7-9	TRBJ2-7	many	TRBD2	CASSYGLAGDHYEQYF	TGTGCCAGCAGCTACGGACTAGCGGGAGACCACTACGAGCAGTACTTC
TRBV12-3/TRBV12-4	TRBJ1-5	many	.	CASSLSGISNQPQHF	TGTGCCAGCAGTTTAAGTGGGATTAGCAATCAGCCCCAGCATTTT
TRBV27	TRBJ2-1	many	TRBD1	CASSSRDRSLYSSYNEQFF	TGTGCCAGCAGTTCCCGGGACAGGTCCCTTTATAGCTCCTACAATGAGCAGTTCTTC
TRBV7-9	TRBJ2-5	few	.	CASSLARGRGETQYF	TGTGCCAGCAGCTTAGCGCGCGGCAGGGGAGAGACCCAGTACTTC
TRBV9	TRBJ1-2	few	.	CASSVVETLSAGYTF	TGTGCCAGCAGCGTAGTCGAGACCCTCTCAGCTGGCTACACCTTC
TRBV6-5	TRBJ2-7	many	.	CASSTSATGPYEQYF	.
TRBV7-9	TRBJ2-1	many	.	CASSLVGFYHNEQFF	TGTGCCAGCAGCTTAGTTGGTTTCTACCATAATGAGCAGTTCTTC
TRBV10-1	TRBJ2-1	many	TRBD2	CASSGGTSGRIDEQFF	TGCGCCAGCAGTGGGGGGACTAGCGGGAGGATAGATGAGCAGTTCTTC
TRBV5-1	TRBJ2-6	many	.	CASSGPGANVLTF	TGCGCCAGCAGCGGACCTGGGGCCAACGTCCTGACTTTC